This T cell receptor (beta chain) was obtained from a study of cytomegalovirus exposure and HLA in healthy donors. This clone was seen once. Its antigen is as yet unknown. From the 120-subject validation cohort, which was separate from the approximately 670-subject first cohort, the donors were drawn. The study's findings and limits: The study labeled more than 150 TCR beta chains cytomegalovirus-associated.

Sequencing was performed with immunoSEQ multiplex PCR; in TCRdb, only in-frame clones are kept and a portion is missing. The data show under 400,000 clones, roughly 88% seen once. Trimming took 5 bases from V and 8 from J; bases not matched to a gene: 14. The germline V gene has CDR1 SGHDT and CDR2 YYEEEE. The CDR3 runs to 15 residues. J is TRBJ1-2 and V is TRBV5-6, with 8 bases that match TRBD1. The sequencing input was PBMCs. This TCR was sampled from a woman aged 18-30 years in good health and CMV-seronegative. The CDR3 DNA follows: TGTGCCAGCAGGGGGGAAGGGACAGGCGAGGGAGGCTACACCTTC. Residues: CASRGEGTGEGGYTF.